Listed below are T cell receptor beta chains from one sample, sequenced in a study of cytomegalovirus exposure and HLA in healthy donors. The protocol was immunoSEQ multiplex PCR, while the TCRdb copy is restricted to in-frame clones and leaves out a portion. The sample lists some 140,000 clones, around 77% occurring once. The specimen was PBMCs. Receptors were obtained from an older woman in good health and CMV-seronegative. Both conserved end residues are part of each CDR3. The size field is filled for only some rows; it gives once, few, many or a size class.

clone_size,j_call,v_call,cdr3_aa
once,TRBJ2-1,TRBV9,CASSVASGGANEQFF
few,TRBJ2-1,TRBV21-1,CASSNFYPTYDNEQFF
-,TRBJ1-6,TRBV5-6,CASSLGTGYNSPLHF
once,TRBJ2-1,TRBV27,CASSNTPRPTSYNEQFF
few,TRBJ1-1,TRBV19,CASSPRGSTEAFF
-,TRBJ1-3,TRBV7-3,CASSSAGLTGNTIYF
-,TRBJ2-1,TRBV6-5,CASGPVGEQFF
-,TRBJ1-1,TRBV19,CASRSVSERWAEAFF
-,TRBJ2-1,TRBV7-2,CASSPHGTSGEQFF
-,TRBJ1-3,TRBV9,CASSVAAGTVGGNTIYF
-,TRBJ2-1,TRBV6-1,CASRSGTGGDNEQFF
-,TRBJ2-1,TRBV5-1,CASRHSPNEQFF
-,TRBJ2-5,TRBV4-2,CASSQEGGLAGGPRETQYF
-,TRBJ2-3,TRBV28,CATLSGPRTDTQYF
-,TRBJ2-2,TRBV28,CASSDSGELFF
-,TRBJ2-7,TRBV10-1,CASSQAGGNEQYF
-,TRBJ2-5,TRBV11-2,CASSAGTDQETQYF
few,TRBJ2-1,TRBV19,CASSTPGLAGRGRNEQFF
-,TRBJ2-1,TRBV5-3,CARSLLASGKVLRNEQFF
-,TRBJ1-1,TRBV27,CASSLSMGRDTEAFF
-,TRBJ2-5,TRBV20-1,CSAGGAETQYF
-,TRBJ2-7,TRBV14,CASSRQAGGGEQYF
-,TRBJ1-1,TRBV2,CASSRQGGTEAFF
-,TRBJ2-4,TRBV2,CASTGPAKNIQYF
-,TRBJ1-5,TRBV19,CASRRVDNQPQHF
-,TRBJ1-3,TRBV5-1,CASSLVPGQSSSGNTIYF
-,TRBJ1-5,TRBV19,CASSIRRESNQPQHF
-,TRBJ2-7,TRBV10-3,CAISEVAGPYEQYF
-,TRBJ1-5,TRBV28,CASSLRTGGQQPQHF
few,TRBJ1-6,TRBV5-1,CASSLAGYSNSPLHF
-,TRBJ1-6,TRBV10-1,CATETQRQSSSYNSPLHF
once,TRBJ2-3,TRBV10-3,CAISEGQSTDTQYF
-,TRBJ2-1,TRBV28,CASVQGTSYNEQFF
once,TRBJ2-7,TRBV15,CATSGPGQDIGFEQYF
-,TRBJ2-7,TRBV5-1,CASSSWTAPSQTEQYF
once,TRBJ2-5,TRBV28,CASSDRGLPQETQYF
-,TRBJ2-6,TRBV30,CAWVTVSGANVLTF